This T cell receptor beta chain was captured in a study of T cell responses to AZD1222 COVID-19 vaccine. Only in-frame clones appear in the TCRdb table, and some are missing; sequencing was by immunoSEQ multiplex PCR. The sample contains roughly 190,000 clones, about nine tenths of which appear only once. About this clone itself: What it binds is not known.

Whole-study results and caveats: The number of AZD1222 recipients seropositive at baseline was only five or six. Researchers took repertoire samples only after the peak T cell response had come. The donor cohort was predominantly white British with a female majority, and clonal diversity may have been underestimated.

Specimen: peripheral blood, collected 28 days after the second AZD1222 dose. This clonotype was obtained from an adult who received the AZD1222 COVID-19 vaccine.

CDR3 bases: TGTGCCAGCATAAAGGACAGGGGGACTGAAGCTTTCTTT. It yields the protein CASIKDRGTEAFF. The chain couples TRBV25-1 to TRBJ1-1; 10 nucleotides agree with TRBD1. This CDR3 is 13 amino acids long. CDR1 is MGHDK, CDR2 SYGVNS, per germline. V lost 7 bases and J lost 5; bases outside the gene matches: 4.